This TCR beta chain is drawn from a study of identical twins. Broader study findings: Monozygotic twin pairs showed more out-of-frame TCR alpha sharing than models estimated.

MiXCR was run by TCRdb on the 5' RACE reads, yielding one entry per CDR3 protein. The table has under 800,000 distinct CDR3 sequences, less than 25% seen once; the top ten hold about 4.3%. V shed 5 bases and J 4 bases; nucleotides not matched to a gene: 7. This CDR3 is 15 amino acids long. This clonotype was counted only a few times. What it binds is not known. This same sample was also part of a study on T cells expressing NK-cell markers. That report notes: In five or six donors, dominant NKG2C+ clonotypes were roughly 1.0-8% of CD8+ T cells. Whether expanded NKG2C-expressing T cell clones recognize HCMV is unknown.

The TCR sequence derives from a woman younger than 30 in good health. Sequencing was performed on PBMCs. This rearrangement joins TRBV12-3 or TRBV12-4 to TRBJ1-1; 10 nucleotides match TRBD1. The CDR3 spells CASSTWTGGGTEAFF. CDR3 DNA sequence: TGTGCCAGCAGTACGTGGACAGGGGGGGGCACTGAAGCTTTCTTT.